The clone carrying this T cell receptor (beta chain) was recorded only once. Its target is unknown. The same CDR3 arises from other DNA sequences in this sample as well. Germline CDR1 SGHVS, CDR2 FQNEAQ. The CDR3 loop spans 14 amino acids. V shed 5 bases, J shed 1 base, and the junction held 4 bases outside the gene matches. All donors were Caucasian adults living in Nashville, Tennessee. The split of CD4+ cells yielded CD45RA+ naive and CD45RA-negative memory subsets. The data originate from a study of shared clonotypes between healthy human individuals. General study results and limits: Blood was the only sampled material, and tissue repertoires likely differ.

The assay was immunoSEQ multiplex PCR, and TCRdb's table has in-frame clones only and misses some. The table lists about 2.4 million clones, 93% of them singletons. This receptor was taken from a man aged 18-30 years in good health. Some clones in this sample may be carry-over from other donors' samples. The sequenced material came from naive CD4+ T cells from PBMCs. Documented subset: CD45RA+ positively selected. This chain uses TRBV7-8 with TRBJ1-1; 7 bases align to TRBD1. DNA for the CDR3: TGTGCCAGCAGCCTCGGGACAGCGAACACTGAAGCTTTCTTT. Translation gives CASSLGTANTEAFF.